The text below deals with one T cell receptor beta chain. Its antigen is unknown. The record has no base qualities; no much larger clone is one base away. The CDR3 contains 11 residues, cysteine and phenylalanine counted. The read is trimmed to its CDR3 DNA, 33 bases read in frame from base 1. Taken from the germline V gene, the CDR1 and CDR2 loops are SGHTA and FQGNSA. The junction carries 2 bases between V and J, which are trimmed by 2 bases and 7 bases respectively. The cohort consisted of approximately 670 healthy bone marrow donors. All cohort members were sampled while nominally healthy, although unrecorded immune exposures were likely present. The donor tested CMV seropositive and was one of the 289 seropositive cohort members. A peripheral blood sample was collected from each donor, and TCR beta sequencing was performed on peripheral blood mononuclear cells. The Qiagen DNeasy Blood Extraction Kit was used to extract genomic DNA from the blood cell samples.

The library was generated by the immunoSEQ multiplex PCR assay. For the multiplex PCR, a mixture combining 60 forward primers for TCR Vbeta segments and 13 reverse primers for TCR Jbeta segments was used. The CDR3 region of rearranged TCR beta genes was amplified from genomic DNA with a multiplex PCR assay. The amplified TCR beta libraries were sequenced on the Illumina HiSeq System as 87-base-pair reads. On the authors' methods: A later analysis tallied around 80 million unique TCR beta chains across the 640 or so repertoires, and 10 million to 11 million of those chains were shared by two or more donors. Raw reads were error-corrected and collapsed into unique sequences with a nearest-neighbor algorithm that merged closely related sequences to remove PCR and sequencing errors. Alignment of CDR3 sequences to IMGT reference sequences was used to assign V, D and J gene segments. Each retained sequence needed at least a six-nucleotide match to both a V gene segment and a J gene segment. A rearrangement was called productive if the CDR3 had no stop codons and remained in frame with V and J, and every other rearrangement was called non-productive. CDR3 was defined according to IMGT convention as the region running from the second conserved V-encoded cysteine to the conserved J-encoded phenylalanine. The earlier analysis of a few hundred of the donors excluded sequences that lacked an unambiguous match to a single V gene segment. An earlier analysis of 500 to 700 of the donors classified V segments as functional when productive rearrangements were above 56.7% and as segregating when the standard deviation between donors was above 5%. A statistical classification framework was developed to diagnose cytomegalovirus status using the catalog of TCR beta chain sequences. A later analysis assigned V and J genes by comparing TCR nucleotide sequences with IMGT/GENE-DB human TR gene sequences. The TCRdist pipeline was used in a later analysis to assign CDR3 sequences and most-parsimonious VDJ recombination scenarios. In a later analysis, every TCR beta chain was defined by the combination of its CDR3 amino acid sequence and its V-gene family, and reads without a unique V-gene family were dropped. As a way to deal with suspected cross-contamination and a sequencing artifact, a later analysis dropped 500 to 700 nucleotide sequences that were highly shared and had low generation probability. In a later analysis, a clonal expansion index for each public chain was calculated from normalized within-repertoire ranks of inferred template counts. In a later analysis, generation probabilities were computed using a VDJ recombination model fitted to out-of-frame rearrangements, and the results were checked against IGoR. Hypergeometric tests were used in a later analysis to score TCR-TCR, TCR-HLA and TCR-CMV co-occurrence, with a repertoire-size bias correction applied to the TCR pairs. False discovery rates were estimated in a later analysis by permuting HLA or CMV assignments 20 times. In a later analysis, co-occurring TCRs were grouped using DBSCAN, with TCRdist sequence similarity added in when clustering inside HLA-allele-positive subsets. Repertoires with fewer than 30,000 or more than 120,000 public chains, plus five repertoires with anomalous nucleotide sharing, were excluded from co-occurrence clustering. TCRdb's version of the immuneACCESS table is confined to in-frame rearrangements and falls short of the full clone set. An unresolved V gene accounts for under half of the shortfall where checked; the remainder is of unknown origin. The V and J calls and the clone size are those of that table, but D and trimming were determined from the DNA. Recorded for this sample are just over 200,000 clones; under 70% of them occurred a single time. In total, the top ten clones hold about 3% of the sample.

This record belongs to a study of cytomegalovirus exposure and HLA in healthy donors (dated by TCRdb to the late 2010s). At the level of the whole study: In an earlier analysis of approximately 640 of the donors, approximately 300 Gb of sequence data and some 100 million unique TCR beta sequences from about 179 million T cells were reported. A later genetic analysis took genome-wide SNP genotypes for about 55% of the roughly 700 donors and used that subset as a discovery cohort. Every discovery cohort repertoire had been produced on one sequencing platform. Roughly 300 gigabases of sequencing data and 70 million to 95 million unique TCR sequences made up an early release that covered around 640 HLA-typed donors. Rather than drawing on any new phenotypic data, the later analysis identified candidate immune exposures from TCR beta sequences and the way those sequences occurred across donors. The study aimed to test whether cataloging public T cell receptors could reveal signatures of past pathogen exposure. In a later analysis, previously published TCR beta repertoires from fewer than 750 donors were re-analyzed and high-resolution HLA genotyping was added so that TCR occurrence patterns could be studied. The study used immunosequencing to profile the T cell repertoires of 670 or so subjects and linked those repertoires to cytomegalovirus serostatus. Four to six DR-DQ haplotypes were handled as single units for association and clustering, since linkage in the cohort was strong. The number of donors typed differed by locus, with roughly 620-630 for A, B, C, DRB1 and DQB1, more than 500 for DQA1, approximately 570 for DPA1, and some 450 for DPB1. An earlier analysis of approximately 640 of the donors applied high-throughput TCR beta sequencing to assess whether each TCR beta V gene segment acted as functional or pseudogenic. Of the roughly 400 genotyped donors, 75% to 85% were placed in the genetic ancestry cluster associated with self-reported Caucasian donors. Donor age, sex, ethnicity and CMV serostatus were compiled together with the repertoire data. Among a few hundred genotyped donors of the cohort, an average of approximately 240,000 unique TCR beta nucleotide sequences were sequenced per donor, about a sixth of them non-productive. HLA typing included class I and class II loci at four-digit resolution. Besides the first cohort of some 670 subjects, a separate validation cohort made up of some 110 different subjects was used. High-throughput TCR immunosequencing, statistical association of individual TCRs with disease status, and machine learning were combined to predict cytomegalovirus infection status. What the study reported, not specific to this receptor: A later analysis found that TCR association rates varied across HLA loci, with DRB1 alleles showing the most associated TCRs and HLA-C alleles the fewest. Most CMV-associated TCR beta chains appeared to be HLA-restricted in a later analysis, and the HLA associations seemed to be driven largely by CMV exposure. The 87-base-pair reads could not distinguish some IMGT-functional V segments, including TRBV6-2 and TRBV6-3, so those segments were excluded. A later genetic analysis reported fewer N-insertions in productive TCRs among donors in an Asian-associated ancestry cluster than the approximately 670-donor mean. In this cohort, only TCR beta chains were sequenced, and detectable features were limited by the absence of alpha or paired-chain data. Immune exposure information for the cohort was limited to CMV serostatus. The sequencing pipeline was judged likely to have produced a cluster of highly shared sequence variants as a technical artifact. Correlated functional status among segregating V segments might be attributable to linkage disequilibrium, but an unknown experimental factor could not be ruled out. Three of the identified cytomegalovirus-associated TCR beta chains were confirmed in vitro to be specific for cytomegalovirus antigens. A further reported finding was that TCR beta sequences accurately predicted the HLA-A and HLA-B alleles for most subjects in the first cohort. It was suggested by the authors that the approach could potentially be generalized to other disease states and immunological phenotypes. Because some donors lacked HLA typing at each locus, the association tests relied only on the typed subset. Most TCR sequences were seen in very few donors, while some public TCRs were found in many individuals. Presence/absence analyses assumed roughly uniform sequencing depth across donors, an assumption that may not hold. V-gene and J-gene trimming of TCR beta chains was associated with a missense DCLRE1C variant in a later genetic analysis, and the association was replicated in an independent cohort. In an earlier analysis of 500 to 650 of the donors, most TCR beta V segments appeared in productive rearrangements about 87% or about 30% of the time, broadly matching IMGT annotations. Several of the top co-occurrence clusters appeared to be linked to parvovirus B19, influenza, CMV and Epstein-Barr virus, according to a later analysis. Over 15 rarely observed V segments, including chromosome 9 orphons, were excluded from the earlier analysis of about 610 of the donors because counts were too low. When HLA alleles, especially DR and DQ, strongly co-occurred, TCR associations were difficult to assign to individual alleles. In both the original and validation cohorts, the classifier was reported to diagnose cytomegalovirus status with high specificity and sensitivity. In a later analysis, HLA-associated TCR beta chains were found to be more clonally expanded and to have lower generation probabilities than equally common non-associated chains. At a false discovery rate of 0.05, a later analysis linked under 20,000 TCR beta sequences to specific HLA alleles. The study gave a list of under 200 TCR beta chains associated with cytomegalovirus.

The sequencing sample was made of PBMCs. The rearranged segments are TRBV7-2 and TRBJ2-2; no confident D gene assignment can be made. The source is a man aged 35 to 55 in good health and CMV-seropositive. The CDR3 has the sequence CASSLYGELFF. The DNA sequence is as follows: TGTGCCAGCAGCTTATACGGGGAGCTGTTTTTT.